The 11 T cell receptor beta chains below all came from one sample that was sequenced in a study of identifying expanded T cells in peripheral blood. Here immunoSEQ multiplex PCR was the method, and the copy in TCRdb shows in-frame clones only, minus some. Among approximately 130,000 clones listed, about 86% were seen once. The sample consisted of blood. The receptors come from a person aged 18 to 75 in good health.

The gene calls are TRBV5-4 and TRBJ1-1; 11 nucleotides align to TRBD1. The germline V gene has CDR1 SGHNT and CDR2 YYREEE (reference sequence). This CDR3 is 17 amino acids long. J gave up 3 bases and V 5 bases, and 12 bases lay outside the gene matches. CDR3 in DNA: TGTGCCAGCAGATCCGACGGACAGGGGGCGCGAGACACTGAAGCTTTCTTT. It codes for CASRSDGQGARDTEAFF.

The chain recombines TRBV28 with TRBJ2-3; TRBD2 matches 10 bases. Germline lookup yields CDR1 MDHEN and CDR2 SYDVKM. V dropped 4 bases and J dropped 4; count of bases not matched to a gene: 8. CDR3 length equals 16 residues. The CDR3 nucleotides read TGTGCCAGCAGTTCCCGGTTCCTAGCGGGAGCAGATACGCAGTATTTT. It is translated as CASSSRFLAGADTQYF.

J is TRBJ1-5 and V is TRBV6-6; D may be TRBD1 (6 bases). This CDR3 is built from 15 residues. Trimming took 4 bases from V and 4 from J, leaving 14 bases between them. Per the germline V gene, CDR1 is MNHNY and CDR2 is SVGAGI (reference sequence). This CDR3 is CASSFPGQQNQPQHF. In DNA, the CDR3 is TGTGCCAGCAGTTTCCCGGGACAACAAAATCAGCCCCAGCATTTT.

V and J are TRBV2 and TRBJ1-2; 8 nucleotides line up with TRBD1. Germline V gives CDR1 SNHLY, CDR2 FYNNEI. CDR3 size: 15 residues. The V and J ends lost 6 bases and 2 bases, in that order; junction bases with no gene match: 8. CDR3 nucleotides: TGTGCCAGCAGGGCCCGGACAGGGTTAAACTATGGCTACACCTTC. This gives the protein CASRARTGLNYGYTF.

In DNA form, the CDR3 reads TGTGCCAGCAGCACTCGACAGGGGGTGAACACTGAAGCTTTCTTT. It codes for CASSTRQGVNTEAFF. This chain links TRBV9 with TRBJ1-1; 9 bases are shared with TRBD1. Trimming took 4 bases from V and 0 from J; bases not matched to a gene: 4. The CDR3 has 15 residues. Germline CDR1 is SGDLS and CDR2 is YYNGEE.

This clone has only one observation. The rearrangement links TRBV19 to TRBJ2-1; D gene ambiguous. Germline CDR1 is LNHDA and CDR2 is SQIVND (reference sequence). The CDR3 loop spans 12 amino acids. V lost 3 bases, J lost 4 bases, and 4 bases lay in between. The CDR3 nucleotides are TGTGCCAGTAGTATTGGTTACAATGAGCAGTTCTTC. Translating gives CASSIGYNEQFF.

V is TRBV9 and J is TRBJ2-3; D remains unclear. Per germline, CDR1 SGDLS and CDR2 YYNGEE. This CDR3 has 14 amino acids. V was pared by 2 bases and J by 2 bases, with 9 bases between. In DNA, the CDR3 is TGTGCCAGCAGCGTTAGCCAGGTCACAGATACGCAGTATTTT. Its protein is CASSVSQVTDTQYF.

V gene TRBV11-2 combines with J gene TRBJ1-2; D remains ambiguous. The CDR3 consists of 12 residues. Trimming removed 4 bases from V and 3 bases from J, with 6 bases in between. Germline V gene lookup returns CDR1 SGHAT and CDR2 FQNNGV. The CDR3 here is CASSWQDYGYTF. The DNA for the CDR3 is TGTGCCAGCAGCTGGCAGGACTATGGCTACACCTTC.

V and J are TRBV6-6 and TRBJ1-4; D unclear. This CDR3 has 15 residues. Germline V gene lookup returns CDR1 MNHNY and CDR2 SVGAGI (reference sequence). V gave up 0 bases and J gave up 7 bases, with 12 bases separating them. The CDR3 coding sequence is TGTGCCAGCAGTTACTCTGGGTCCAAGGGTGAAAAACTGTTTTTT. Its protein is CASSYSGSKGEKLFF.

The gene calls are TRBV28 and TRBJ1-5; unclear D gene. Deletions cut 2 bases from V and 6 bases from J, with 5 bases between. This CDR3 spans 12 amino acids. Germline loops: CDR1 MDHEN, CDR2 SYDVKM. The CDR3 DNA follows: TGTGCCAGCAGTTTACATCCTCAGCCCCAGCATTTT. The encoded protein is CASSLHPQPQHF.

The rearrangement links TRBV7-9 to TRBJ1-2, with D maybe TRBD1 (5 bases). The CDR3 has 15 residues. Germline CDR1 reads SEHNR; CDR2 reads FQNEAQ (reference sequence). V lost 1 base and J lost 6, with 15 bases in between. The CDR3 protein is CASSLGVDGADGYTF. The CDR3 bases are TGTGCCAGCAGCTTAGGAGTCGACGGGGCGGATGGCTACACCTTC.